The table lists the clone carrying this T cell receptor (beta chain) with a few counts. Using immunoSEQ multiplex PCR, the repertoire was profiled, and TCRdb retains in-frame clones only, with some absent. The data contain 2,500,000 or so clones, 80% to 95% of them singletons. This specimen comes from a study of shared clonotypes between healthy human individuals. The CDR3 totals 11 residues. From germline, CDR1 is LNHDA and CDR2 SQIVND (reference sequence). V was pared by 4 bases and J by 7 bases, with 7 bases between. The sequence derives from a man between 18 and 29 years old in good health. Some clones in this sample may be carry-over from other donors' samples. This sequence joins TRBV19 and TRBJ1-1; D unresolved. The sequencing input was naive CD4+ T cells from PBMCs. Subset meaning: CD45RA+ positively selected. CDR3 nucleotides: TGTGCCAGTAGTAGACGGAGTGAAGCTTTCTTT. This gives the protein CASSRRSEAFF.